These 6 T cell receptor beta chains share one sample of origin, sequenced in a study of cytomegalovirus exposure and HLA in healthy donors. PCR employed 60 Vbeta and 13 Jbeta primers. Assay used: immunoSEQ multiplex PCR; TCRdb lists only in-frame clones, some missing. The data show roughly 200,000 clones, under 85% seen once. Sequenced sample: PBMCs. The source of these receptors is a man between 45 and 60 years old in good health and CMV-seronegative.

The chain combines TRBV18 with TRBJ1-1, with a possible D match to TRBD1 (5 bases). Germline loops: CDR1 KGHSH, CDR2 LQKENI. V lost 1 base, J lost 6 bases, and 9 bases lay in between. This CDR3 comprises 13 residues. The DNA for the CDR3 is TGTGCCAGCTCACCACTCAGGGAGGCTGAAGCTTTCTTT. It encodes CASSPLREAEAFF.

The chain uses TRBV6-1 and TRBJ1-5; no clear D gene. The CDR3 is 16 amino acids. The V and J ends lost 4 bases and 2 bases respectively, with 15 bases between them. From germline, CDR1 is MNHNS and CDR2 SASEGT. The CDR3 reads CASSVEGSTGNQPQHF. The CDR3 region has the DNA TGTGCCAGCAGTGTGGAGGGCTCCACGGGCAATCAGCCCCAGCATTTT.

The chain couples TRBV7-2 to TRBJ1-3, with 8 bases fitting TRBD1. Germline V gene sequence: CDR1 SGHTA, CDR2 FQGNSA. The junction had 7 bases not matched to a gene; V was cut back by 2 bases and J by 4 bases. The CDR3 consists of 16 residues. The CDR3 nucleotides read TGTGCCAGCAGCTTAAAACCCGGACAGGGAGGAAACACCATATATTTT. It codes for CASSLKPGQGGNTIYF.

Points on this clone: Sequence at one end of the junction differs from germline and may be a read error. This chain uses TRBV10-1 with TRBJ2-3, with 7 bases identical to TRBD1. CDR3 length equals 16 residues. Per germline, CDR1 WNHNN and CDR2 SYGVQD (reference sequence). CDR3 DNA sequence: TGCGCCAGCAGCGTCCCAGGGGGACAAGGCACATATACGCAGTATTTT. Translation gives CASSVPGGQGTYTQYF.

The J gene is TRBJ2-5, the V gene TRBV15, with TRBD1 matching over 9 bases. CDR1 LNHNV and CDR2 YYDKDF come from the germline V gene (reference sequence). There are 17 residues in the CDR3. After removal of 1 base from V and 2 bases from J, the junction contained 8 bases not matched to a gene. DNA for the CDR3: TGTGCCACCAGCAGAGGAAAGTTGGACAGGGGTCAAGAGACCCAGTACTTC. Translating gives CATSRGKLDRGQETQYF.

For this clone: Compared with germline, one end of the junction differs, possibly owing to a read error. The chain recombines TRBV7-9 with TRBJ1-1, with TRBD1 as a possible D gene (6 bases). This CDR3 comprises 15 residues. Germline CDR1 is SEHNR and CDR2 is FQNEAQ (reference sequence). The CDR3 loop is CSSRHKGTGSNEAFF. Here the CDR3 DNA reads TGTTCCAGCAGACATAAGGGTACAGGGTCCAATGAAGCTTTCTTT.